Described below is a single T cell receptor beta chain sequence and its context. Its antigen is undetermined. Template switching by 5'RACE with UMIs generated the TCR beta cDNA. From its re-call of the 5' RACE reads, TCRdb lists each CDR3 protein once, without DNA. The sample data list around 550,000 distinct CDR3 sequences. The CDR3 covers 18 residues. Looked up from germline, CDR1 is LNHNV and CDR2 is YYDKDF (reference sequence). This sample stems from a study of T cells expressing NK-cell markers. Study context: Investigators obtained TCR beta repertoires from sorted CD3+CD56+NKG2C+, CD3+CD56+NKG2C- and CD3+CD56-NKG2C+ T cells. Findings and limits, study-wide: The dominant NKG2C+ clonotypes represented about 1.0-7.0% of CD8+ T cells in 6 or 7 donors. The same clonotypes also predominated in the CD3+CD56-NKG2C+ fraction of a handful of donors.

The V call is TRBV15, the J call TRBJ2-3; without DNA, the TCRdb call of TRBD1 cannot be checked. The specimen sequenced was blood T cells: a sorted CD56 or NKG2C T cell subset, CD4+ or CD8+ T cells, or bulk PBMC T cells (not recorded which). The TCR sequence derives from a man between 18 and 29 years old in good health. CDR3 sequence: CATRVEMGQGADTDTQYF.